This T cell receptor beta chain was recovered during a study of shared clonotypes between healthy human individuals. The germline V and J ends were trimmed by 3 bases and 2 bases, with 21 bases remaining between them. CDR1 and CDR2 (germline): MNHEY, SMNVEV (reference sequence). The CDR3 is made up of 18 amino acids. Sequencing used immunoSEQ multiplex PCR; TCRdb keeps in-frame clones, though not all of them. Of 600,000 to 750,000 clones in the sample, about 90% were seen once. The sequenced sample was memory CD8+ T cells from PBMCs. Subset given: CD45RO+ cells pooled with CCR7-negative TemRA cells. The sequence was obtained from a man younger than 35 in good health. Some clones in this sample may be carry-over from other donors' samples. V usage is TRBV27 and J usage is TRBJ2-3, with no clear D. CDR3 DNA: TGTGCCAGCAGTTTCCAGATACCCACCAGAGACGACACAGATACGCAGTATTTT. Its translation: CASSFQIPTRDDTDTQYF.